These 2 T cell receptor beta chains originate from one sample sequenced in a study of blood T cell repertoires in COVID-19. Sequenced by immunoSEQ multiplex PCR; TCRdb stores in-frame clones only, minus some. In the table there are under 200,000 clones, roughly 86% of which are singletons. Sample: peripheral blood. These receptors were taken from an elderly woman in a cohort sampled during active or convalescent COVID-19.

The chain joins TRBV29-1 to TRBJ2-7; 9 bases map to TRBD1. Germline V gene sequence: CDR1 SQVTM, CDR2 ANQGSEA. This CDR3 is 12 amino acids long. With V trimmed by 8 bases and J by 3 bases, 5 bases remained unmatched. This CDR3 reads CSSWTGDYEQYF. The CDR3 DNA reads TGCAGCTCCTGGACAGGGGACTACGAGCAGTACTTC.

The J gene is TRBJ2-3, the V gene TRBV7-9; 8 nucleotides agree with TRBD2. The germline V gene encodes CDR1 SEHNR and CDR2 FQNEAQ (reference sequence). The CDR3 loop spans 16 amino acids. V lost 5 bases to trimming and J lost 1 base; unmatched junction nucleotides: 8. The CDR3 loop reads CASSPGGAVRTDTQYF. CDR3 in DNA: TGTGCCAGCAGCCCCGGGGGGGCAGTCCGCACAGATACGCAGTATTTT.